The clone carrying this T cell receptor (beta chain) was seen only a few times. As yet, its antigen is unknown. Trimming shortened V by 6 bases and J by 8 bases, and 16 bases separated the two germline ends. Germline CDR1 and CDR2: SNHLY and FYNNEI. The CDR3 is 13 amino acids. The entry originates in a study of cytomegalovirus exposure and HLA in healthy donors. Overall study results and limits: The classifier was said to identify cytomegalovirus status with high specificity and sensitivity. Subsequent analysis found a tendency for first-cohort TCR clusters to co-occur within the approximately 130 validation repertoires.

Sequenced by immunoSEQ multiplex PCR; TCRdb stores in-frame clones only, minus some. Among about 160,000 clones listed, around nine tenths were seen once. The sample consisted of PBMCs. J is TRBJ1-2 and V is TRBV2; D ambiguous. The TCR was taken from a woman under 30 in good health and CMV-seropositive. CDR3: CASSPEEGKGYTF. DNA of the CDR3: TGTGCCAGCAGCCCCGAAGAGGGAAAAGGCTACACCTTC.